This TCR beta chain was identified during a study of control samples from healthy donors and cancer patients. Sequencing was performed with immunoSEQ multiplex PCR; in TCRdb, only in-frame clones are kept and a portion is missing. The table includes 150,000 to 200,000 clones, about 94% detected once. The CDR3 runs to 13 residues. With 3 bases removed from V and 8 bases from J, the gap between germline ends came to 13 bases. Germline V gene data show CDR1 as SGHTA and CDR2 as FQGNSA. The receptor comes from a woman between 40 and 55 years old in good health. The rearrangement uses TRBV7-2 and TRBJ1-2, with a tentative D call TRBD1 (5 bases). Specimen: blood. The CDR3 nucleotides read TGTGCCAGCAGCTTCCGGGACTCATGGGGCTACACCTTC. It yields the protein CASSFRDSWGYTF.